This T cell receptor (beta chain) was identified in a study of cytomegalovirus exposure and HLA in healthy donors. The V gene end was trimmed by 7 bases and the J gene end by 4 bases; junction bases not matched to a gene: 6. The CDR3 has 14 amino acids. From germline, CDR1 is SGDLS and CDR2 YYNGEE. 60 Vbeta and 13 Jbeta primers were used in PCR. Only in-frame clones appear in the TCRdb table, and some are missing; sequencing was by immunoSEQ multiplex PCR. The sample gives under 200,000 clones, 80% of which show up once; about 9.6% is in the top ten. The clonotype was recovered from a man aged 18 to 29 in good health and CMV-seropositive. The chain couples TRBV9 to TRBJ1-4; the match to TRBD1 covers 8 bases. Sequenced: PBMCs. CDR3: CASGGQEGNEKLFF. The CDR3 nucleotides are TGTGCCAGCGGGGGACAGGAGGGTAATGAAAAACTGTTTTTT.